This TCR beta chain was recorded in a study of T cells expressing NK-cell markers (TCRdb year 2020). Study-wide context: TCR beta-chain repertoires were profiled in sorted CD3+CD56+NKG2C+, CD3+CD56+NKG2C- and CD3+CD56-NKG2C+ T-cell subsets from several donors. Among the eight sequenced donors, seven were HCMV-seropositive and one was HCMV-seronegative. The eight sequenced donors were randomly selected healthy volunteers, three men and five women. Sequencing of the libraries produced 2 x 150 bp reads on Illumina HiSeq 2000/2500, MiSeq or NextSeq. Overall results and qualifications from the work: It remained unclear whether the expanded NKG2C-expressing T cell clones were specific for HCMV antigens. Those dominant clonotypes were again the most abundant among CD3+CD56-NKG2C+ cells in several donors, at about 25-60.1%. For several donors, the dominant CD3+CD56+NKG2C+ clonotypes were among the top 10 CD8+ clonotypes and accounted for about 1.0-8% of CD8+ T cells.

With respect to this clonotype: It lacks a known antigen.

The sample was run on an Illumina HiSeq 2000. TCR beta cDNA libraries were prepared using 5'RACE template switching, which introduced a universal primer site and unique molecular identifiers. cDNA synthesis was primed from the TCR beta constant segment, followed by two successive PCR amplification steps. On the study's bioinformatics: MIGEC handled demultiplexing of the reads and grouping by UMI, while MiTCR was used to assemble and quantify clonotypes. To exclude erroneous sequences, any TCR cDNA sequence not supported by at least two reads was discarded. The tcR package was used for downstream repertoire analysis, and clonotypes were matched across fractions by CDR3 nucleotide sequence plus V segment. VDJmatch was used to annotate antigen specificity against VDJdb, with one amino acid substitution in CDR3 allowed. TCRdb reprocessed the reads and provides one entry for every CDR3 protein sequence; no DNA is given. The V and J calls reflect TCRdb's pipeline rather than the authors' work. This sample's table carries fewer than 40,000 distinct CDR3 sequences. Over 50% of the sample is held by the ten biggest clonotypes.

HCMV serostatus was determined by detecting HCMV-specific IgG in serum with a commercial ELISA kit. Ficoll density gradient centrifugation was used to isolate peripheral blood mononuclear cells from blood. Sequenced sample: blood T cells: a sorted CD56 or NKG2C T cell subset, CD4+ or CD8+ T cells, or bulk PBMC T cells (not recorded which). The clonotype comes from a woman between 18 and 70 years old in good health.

The CDR3 loop reads CASSQVGSISETQYF. The V and J segments used are TRBV4-1 and TRBJ2-5. Reading from cysteine to phenylalanine, the CDR3 counts 15 amino acids. The protein alone is recorded here. Based on the germline V gene, the CDR1 and CDR2 sequences are MGHRA and YSYEKL.